This T cell receptor beta chain was sequenced for a study of Ad26.COV2.S vaccination and SARS-CoV-2 variants (dated by TCRdb to about 2021). Turning to the overall study: Vaccine-arm donors were drawn from COV1001, a multicentre, randomized, double-blind, placebo-controlled phase I-IIa trial of Ad26.COV2.S in healthy adults. Participants in the trial were split at random into five groups of five each, receiving low-dose or high-dose Ad26.COV2.S once or twice, or else placebo on both occasions. Throughout the experiments and outcome assessment, investigators stayed blinded to trial group allocation. A total of 32 samples were included in the TCR-sequenced set, comprising 19 Ad26.COV2.S vaccine recipients, 5 placebo recipients and 8 SARS-CoV-2 convalescent individuals. TCRbeta repertoire sequencing was used to assess the specificity and breadth of SARS-CoV-2-reactive T cell receptors after Ad26.COV2.S vaccination. Ad26.COV2.S was given intramuscularly at 5x10^10 or 1x10^11 viral particles, as a single shot or as two shots 56 days apart.

The full study reports these points: Comparable non-spike TCR breadth was observed between vaccine and placebo recipients, consistent with only spike being contained in the vaccine. According to the authors, total T cell responses may have been underestimated by the TCR breadth and depth analyses. The study was not powered to compare responses between vaccine doses or regimens. Ad26.COV2.S recipients had higher spike-specific TCR breadth than placebo recipients (P = 0.0014). After vaccination, spike-specific CD8+ and CD4+ T cell responses were reported to show substantial breadth.

The V and J ends are trimmed by 11 bases and 5 bases, leaving 18 bases between them. Based on the germline V gene (reference sequence), the CDR1 and CDR2 sequences are LNHDA and SQIVND. Including cysteine and phenylalanine, the CDR3 has 14 amino acids. The CDR3 DNA has 42 bases and is translated from base 1. TCRbeta CDR3 regions were sequenced with the immunoSEQ Assay. After extraction, genomic DNA underwent amplification by bias-controlled multiplex PCR, followed by high-throughput sequencing. The published analysis was carried out like this. To quantify the absolute abundance of every unique TCRbeta CDR3 region, sequences were collapsed and filtered. Usable DNA was measured by amplifying reference genes present in all nucleated cells, and TCRbeta template counts were normalized to that usable DNA to estimate T cell fraction. Repertoire TCRs were annotated as SARS-CoV-2-specific by exact matching of V gene, CDR3 amino acid sequence and J gene to a known reactive TCR set. The reference SARS-CoV-2 TCR set was obtained from MIRA and was filtered for enrichment in COVID-19-positive ImmuneCODE repertoires, whereby public or cross-reactive TCRs were removed. Drawing on the MIRA antigens, annotated TCRs were analysed further at the level of specific ORF or position within ORF. Breadth was defined as annotated unique rearrangements over total unique productive rearrangements; depth was the summed frequency of those rearrangements. TCR breadth was compared between groups using two-sided Wilcoxon rank-sum tests. This immuneACCESS table, as held by TCRdb, lists in-frame sequences with V and J called but not all clones. Of the missing ones, under half trace to an unresolved V gene in checked studies; the others have no known cause. V and J calls and clone size follow that table, whereas D and trimming were derived from the DNA. This sample comprises 200,000 to 300,000 clones, roughly 90% of them detected only once. About 10% of the sample rests with the top ten.

Notes on this clone: Its antigen specificity is not known. No clone much larger than this one lies a single base away; base qualities are absent.

The sample's treatment or condition label, decoded: approximately 18 received Ad26.COV2.S at low or high dose, single or two shots; roughly five received placebo; per-sample allocation not given. Repertoires of vaccine and placebo recipients were sequenced from samples taken on day 63 after the first injection. Between 29 July and 7 August 2020, Cohort 1b enrolled about two dozen adults aged 18-55 years at one site in Boston, USA. As a vaccine, Ad26.COV2.S was a replication-incompetent adenovirus type 26 vector that expressed a prefusion-stabilized SARS-CoV-2 spike protein derived from the original Wuhan strain.

This sequence uses TRBV19 and TRBJ2-2, with TRBD2 tentatively as D gene (6 bases match). This TCR was recovered from a person aged 18-60 years who received the Ad26.COV2.S COVID-19 vaccine or a placebo. The sequences come from peripheral blood, collected in a trial of Ad26.COV2.S vaccine versus placebo. In nucleotides, the sequence is TGTGCCGCTGGAGGGCCCCCGTGGACCGGGGAGCTGTTTTTT. It codes for CAAGGPPWTGELFF.